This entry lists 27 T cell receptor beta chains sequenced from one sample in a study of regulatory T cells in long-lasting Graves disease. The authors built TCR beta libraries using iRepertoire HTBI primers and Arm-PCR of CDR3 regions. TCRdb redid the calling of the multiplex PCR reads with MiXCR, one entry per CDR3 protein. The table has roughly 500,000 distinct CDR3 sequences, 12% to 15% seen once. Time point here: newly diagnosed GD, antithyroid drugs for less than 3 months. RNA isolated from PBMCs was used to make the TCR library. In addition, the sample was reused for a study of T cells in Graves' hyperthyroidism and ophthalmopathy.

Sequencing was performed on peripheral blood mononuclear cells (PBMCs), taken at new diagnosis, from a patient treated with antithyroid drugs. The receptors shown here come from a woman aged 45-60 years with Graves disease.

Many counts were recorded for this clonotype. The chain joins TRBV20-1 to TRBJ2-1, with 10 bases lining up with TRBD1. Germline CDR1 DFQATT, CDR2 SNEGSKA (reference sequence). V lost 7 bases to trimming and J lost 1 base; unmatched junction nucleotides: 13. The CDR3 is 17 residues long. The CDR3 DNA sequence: TGCAGTGGAAGGGGAGGGACAGGGGAGATTTCCTACAATGAGCAGTTCTTC. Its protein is CSGRGGTGEISYNEQFF.

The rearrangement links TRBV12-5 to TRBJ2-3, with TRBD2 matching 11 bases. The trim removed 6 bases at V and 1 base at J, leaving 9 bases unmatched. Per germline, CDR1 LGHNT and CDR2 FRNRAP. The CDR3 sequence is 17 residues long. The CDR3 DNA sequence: TGTGCTAGTGGCCCTAATATACTAGCGGGAGGCACAGATACGCAGTATTTT. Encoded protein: CASGPNILAGGTDTQYF.

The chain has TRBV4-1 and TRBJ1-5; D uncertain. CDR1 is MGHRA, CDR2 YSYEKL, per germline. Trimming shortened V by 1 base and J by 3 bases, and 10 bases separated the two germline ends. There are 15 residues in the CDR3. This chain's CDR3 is CASSQVYRDNQPQHF. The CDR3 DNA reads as TGCGCCAGCAGCCAAGTTTATAGGGACAATCAGCCCCAGCATTTT.

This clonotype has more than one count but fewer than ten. CDR3 bases: TGTGCCAGCAGCTTAGTAAGGGACAGCAGGTACGAGCAGTACTTC. Amino acid sequence: CASSLVRDSRYEQYF. The V call is TRBV11-2, the J call TRBJ2-7; the match to TRBD1 covers 7 bases. Germline CDR1 and CDR2: SGHAT and FQNNGV. V shed 1 base, J shed 4 bases, and the junction held 7 bases outside the gene matches. The CDR3 runs 15 residues. The full variable domain, with the rest looked up from reference TRBV11-2 and TRBJ2-7, is EAGVAQSPRYKIIEKRQSVAFWCNPISGHATLYWYQQILGQGPKLLIQFQNNGVVDDSQLPKDRFSAERLKGVDSTLKIQPAKLEDSAVYLCASSLVRDSRYEQYFGPGTRLTVT.

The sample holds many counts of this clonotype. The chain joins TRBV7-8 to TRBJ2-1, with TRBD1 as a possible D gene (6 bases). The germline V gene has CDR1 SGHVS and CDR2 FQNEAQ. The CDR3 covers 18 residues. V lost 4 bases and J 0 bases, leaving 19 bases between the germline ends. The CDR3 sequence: CASSSNLDSWASYNEQFF. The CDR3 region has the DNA TGTGCCAGCAGCTCCAACTTGGACAGTTGGGCCTCCTACAATGAGCAGTTCTTC.

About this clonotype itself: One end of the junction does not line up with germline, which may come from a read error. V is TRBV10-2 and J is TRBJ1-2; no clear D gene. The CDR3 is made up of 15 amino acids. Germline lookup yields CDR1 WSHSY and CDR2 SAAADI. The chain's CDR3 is CASSDATGGNSGYTF. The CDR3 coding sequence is TGCGCCAGCAGTGACGCAACGGGAGGGAACTCTGGCTACACCTTC.

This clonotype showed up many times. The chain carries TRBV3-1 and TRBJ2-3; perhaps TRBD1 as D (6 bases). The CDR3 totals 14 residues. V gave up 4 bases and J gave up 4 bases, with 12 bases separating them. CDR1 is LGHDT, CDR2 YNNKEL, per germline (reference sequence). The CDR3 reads CASSPPGHSDTQYF. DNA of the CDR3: TGTGCCAGCAGCCCTCCGGGACATTCAGATACGCAGTATTTT.

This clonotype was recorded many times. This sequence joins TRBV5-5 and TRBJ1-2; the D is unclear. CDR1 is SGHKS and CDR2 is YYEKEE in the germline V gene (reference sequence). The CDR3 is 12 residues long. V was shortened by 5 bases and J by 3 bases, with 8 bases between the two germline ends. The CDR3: CASSIQDYGYTF. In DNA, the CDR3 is TGTGCCAGCAGTATTCAGGACTATGGCTACACCTTC.

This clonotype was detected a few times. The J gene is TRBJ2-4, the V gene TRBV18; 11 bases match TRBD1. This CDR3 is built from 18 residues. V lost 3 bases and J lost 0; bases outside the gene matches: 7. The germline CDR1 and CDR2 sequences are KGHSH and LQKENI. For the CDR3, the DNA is TGTGCCAGCTCACCTGCAAGGGGGACAGGGGGAGCCAAAAACATTCAGTACTTC. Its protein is CASSPARGTGGAKNIQYF.

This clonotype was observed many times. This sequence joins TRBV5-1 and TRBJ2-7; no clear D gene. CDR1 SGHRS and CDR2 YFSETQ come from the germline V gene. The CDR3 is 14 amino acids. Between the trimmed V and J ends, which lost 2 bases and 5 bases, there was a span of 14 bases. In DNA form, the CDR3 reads TGCGCCAGCAGCTTCGACGCTTCTCCCGACGAGCAGTACTTC. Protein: CASSFDASPDEQYF.

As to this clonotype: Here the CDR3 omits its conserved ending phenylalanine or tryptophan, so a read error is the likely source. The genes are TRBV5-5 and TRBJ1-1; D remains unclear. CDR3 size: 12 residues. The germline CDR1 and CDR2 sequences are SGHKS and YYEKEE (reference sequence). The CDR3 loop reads CASRQMNTEAFL. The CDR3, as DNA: TGTGCCAGCAGACAGATGAACACCGAAGCTTTCCTT.

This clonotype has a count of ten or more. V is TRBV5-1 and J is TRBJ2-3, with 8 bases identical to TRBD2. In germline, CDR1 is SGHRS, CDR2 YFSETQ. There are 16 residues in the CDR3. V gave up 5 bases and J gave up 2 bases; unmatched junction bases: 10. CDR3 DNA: TGCGCCAGCAGTTACCGAGCGGGAGTTTACACAGATACGCAGTATTTT. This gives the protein CASSYRAGVYTDTQYF.

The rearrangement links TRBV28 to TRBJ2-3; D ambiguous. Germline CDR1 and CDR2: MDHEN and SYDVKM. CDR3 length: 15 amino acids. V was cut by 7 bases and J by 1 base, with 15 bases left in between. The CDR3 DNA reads TGTGCCAGCAATTTTCCGGGCAAGGGCACAGATACGCAGTATTTT. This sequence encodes CASNFPGKGTDTQYF.

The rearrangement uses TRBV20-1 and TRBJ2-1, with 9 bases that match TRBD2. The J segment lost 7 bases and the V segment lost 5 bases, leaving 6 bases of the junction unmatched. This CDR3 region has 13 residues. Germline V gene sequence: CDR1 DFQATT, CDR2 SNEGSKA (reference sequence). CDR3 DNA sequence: TGCAGTGCTTATAGCGGGAGAAGGAATGAGCAGTTCTTC. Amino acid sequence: CSAYSGRRNEQFF.

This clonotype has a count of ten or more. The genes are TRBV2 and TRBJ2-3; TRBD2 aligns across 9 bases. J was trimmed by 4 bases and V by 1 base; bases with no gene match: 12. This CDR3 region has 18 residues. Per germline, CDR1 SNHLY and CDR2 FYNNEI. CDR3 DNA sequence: TGTGCCAGCAGTGAAGTCGGACTAGCGAAAAGGATGGCAGATACGCAGTATTTT. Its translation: CASSEVGLAKRMADTQYF.

The CDR3 here is CASSQRDRDDQPQHF. CDR3 sequence (DNA): TGTGCCAGCAGCCAACGCGACAGGGATGATCAGCCCCAGCATTTT. The gene calls are TRBV4-2 and TRBJ1-5; 7 bases align to TRBD1. Per germline, CDR1 LGHNA and CDR2 YNFKEQ. After removal of 2 bases from V and 5 bases from J, the junction contained 6 bases not matched to a gene. The CDR3 runs 15 residues.

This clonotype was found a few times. Here the CDR3 DNA reads TGTGCCAGCAGCACCTCACAGGGGGCTTTCAATGAGCAGTTCTTC. Translating it yields CASSTSQGAFNEQFF. The chain uses TRBV28 and TRBJ2-1; 9 bases agree with TRBD1. Germline assignment: CDR1 MDHEN and CDR2 SYDVKM. Trimming at V came to 6 bases and at J to 6 bases, leaving 9 bases not matched to a gene. This CDR3 has 15 amino acids.

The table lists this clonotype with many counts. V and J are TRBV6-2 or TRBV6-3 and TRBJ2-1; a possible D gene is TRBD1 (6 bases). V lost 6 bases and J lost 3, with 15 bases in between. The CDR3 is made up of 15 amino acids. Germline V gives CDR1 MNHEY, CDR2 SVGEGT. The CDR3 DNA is TGTGCCAGCAGAAGGTGGCAGGGGAGCTACAATGAGCAGTTCTTC. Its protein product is CASRRWQGSYNEQFF.

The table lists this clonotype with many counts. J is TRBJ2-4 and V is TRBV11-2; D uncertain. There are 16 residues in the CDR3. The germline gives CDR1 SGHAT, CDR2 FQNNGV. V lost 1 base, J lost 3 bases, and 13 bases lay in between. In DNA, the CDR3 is TGTGCCAGCAGCTTAGCTCCCCAAGAGAACAAAAACATTCAGTACTTC. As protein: CASSLAPQENKNIQYF.

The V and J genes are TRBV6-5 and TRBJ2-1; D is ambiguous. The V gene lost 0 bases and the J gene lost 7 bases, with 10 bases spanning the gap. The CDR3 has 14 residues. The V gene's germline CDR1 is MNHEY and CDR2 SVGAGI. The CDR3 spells CASSYSKFGNEQFF. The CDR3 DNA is TGTGCCAGCAGTTACTCGAAATTCGGGAATGAGCAGTTCTTC.

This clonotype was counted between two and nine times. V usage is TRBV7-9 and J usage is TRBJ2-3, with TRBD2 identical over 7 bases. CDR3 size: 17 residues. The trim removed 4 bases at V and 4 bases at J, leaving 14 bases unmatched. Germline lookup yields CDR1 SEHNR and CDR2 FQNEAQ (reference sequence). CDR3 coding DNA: TGTGCCAGCAGCTCCACGTATGGGGGGAGGGCCCCAGATACGCAGTATTTT. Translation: CASSSTYGGRAPDTQYF.

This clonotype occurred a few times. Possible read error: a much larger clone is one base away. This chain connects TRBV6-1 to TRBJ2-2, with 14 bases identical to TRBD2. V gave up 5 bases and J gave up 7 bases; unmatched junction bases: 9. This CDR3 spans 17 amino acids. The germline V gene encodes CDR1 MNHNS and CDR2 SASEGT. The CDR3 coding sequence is TGTGCCAGCAGTAAAACCAGGACTAGCGGGAGGCACGGGGAGCTGTTTTTT. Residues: CASSKTRTSGRHGELFF.

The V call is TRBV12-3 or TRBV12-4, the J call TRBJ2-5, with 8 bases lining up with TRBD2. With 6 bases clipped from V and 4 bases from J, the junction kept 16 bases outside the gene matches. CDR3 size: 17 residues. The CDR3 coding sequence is TGTGCCAGCAGGACAAATCTCGGGCGGGAGGCCGGAGAGACCCAGTACTTC. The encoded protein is CASRTNLGREAGETQYF.

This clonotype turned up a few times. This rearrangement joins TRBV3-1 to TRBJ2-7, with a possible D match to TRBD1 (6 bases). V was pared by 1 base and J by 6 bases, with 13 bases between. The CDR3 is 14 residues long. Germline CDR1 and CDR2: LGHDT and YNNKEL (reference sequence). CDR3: CASSQGAQGLEQYF. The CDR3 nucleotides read TGTGCCAGCAGCCAAGGAGCTCAGGGGCTCGAGCAGTACTTC.

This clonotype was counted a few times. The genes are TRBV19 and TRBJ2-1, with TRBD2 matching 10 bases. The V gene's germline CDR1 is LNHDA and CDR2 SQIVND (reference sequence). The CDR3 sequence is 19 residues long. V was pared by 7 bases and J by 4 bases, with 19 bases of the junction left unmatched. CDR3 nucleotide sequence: TGTGCCAGTACCCCCCCCCAAGCGGGAGGGGACCCGAGGTACAATGAGCAGTTCTTC. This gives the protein CASTPPQAGGDPRYNEQFF.

CDR3 sequence reads: CASSSKRGGHEQYF. The CDR3 coding sequence is TGTGCCAGCAGCTCCAAGCGGGGCGGGCACGAGCAGTACTTC. The rearrangement uses TRBV5-4 and TRBJ2-7; TRBD2 matches at 7 bases. CDR1 is SGHNT and CDR2 is YYREEE in the germline V gene (reference sequence). V shed 3 bases, J shed 5 bases, and the junction held 8 bases outside the gene matches. The CDR3 consists of 14 residues.

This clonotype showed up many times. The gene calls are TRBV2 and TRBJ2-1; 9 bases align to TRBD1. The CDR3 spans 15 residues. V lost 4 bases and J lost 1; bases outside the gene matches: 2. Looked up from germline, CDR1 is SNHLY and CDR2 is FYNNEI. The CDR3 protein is CASSAGTGSYNEQFF. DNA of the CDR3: TGTGCCAGCAGTGCAGGGACAGGGTCCTACAATGAGCAGTTCTTC.